The clone carrying this T cell receptor beta chain came up a few times. The antigen is unknown. TCRdb processed the 5' RACE reads anew with MiXCR; each CDR3 protein has one entry. The table lists around 670,000 distinct CDR3 sequences, 5.5% to 6.5% of them singletons. This entry comes from a study of identical twins. Study-wide findings and caveats: Not following the same donors, the study drew its conclusions from cross-sectional statistical analysis. The study found that models underestimated out-of-frame TCR alpha sharing in monozygotic twins.

Germline CDR1 is LNHDA and CDR2 is SQIVND (reference sequence). V lost 6 bases and J 8 bases, leaving 20 bases between the germline ends. This CDR3 is 15 amino acids long. This chain uses TRBV19 with TRBJ2-1; D perhaps matches TRBD1 (7 bases). Specimen: naive T cells sorted from blood. This clonotype was sampled from a man younger than 35 in good health. This CDR3 is CASSRRGPNSDEQFF. CDR3 DNA: TGTGCCAGTAGCCGGAGGGGGCCCAACTCCGATGAGCAGTTCTTC.